The 24 T cell receptor beta chains below come from one sample, sequenced in a study of blood T cell repertoires in COVID-19. Clones were sequenced by immunoSEQ multiplex PCR, and TCRdb holds only the in-frame ones, with some missing. This sample carries roughly 63,000 clones, 75% to 90% of them seen once, and the ten largest clones take roughly 2.3%. Sequencing input: peripheral blood. The receptors derive from a human donor in a cohort sampled during active COVID-19.

Here the CDR3 reads CASSLSGTGSTGELFF. DNA of the CDR3: TGTGCCAGCAGCTTATCCGGGACAGGGAGCACCGGGGAGCTGTTTTTT. This rearrangement joins TRBV7-8 to TRBJ2-2; 9 nucleotides match TRBD1. V gave up 2 bases and J gave up 4 bases; unmatched junction bases: 5. The CDR3 extends over 16 amino acids. CDR1 is SGHVS and CDR2 is FQNEAQ in the germline V gene.

This chain links TRBV19 with TRBJ2-7, with D tentatively TRBD2 (6 bases). Germline V gene lookup returns CDR1 LNHDA and CDR2 SQIVND (reference sequence). The germline V and J ends were trimmed by 3 bases and 0 bases, with 12 bases remaining between them. The length of the CDR3 is 15 residues. In DNA form, the CDR3 reads TGTGCCAGTAGTATTTCGACGGGACTCTCCTACGAGCAGTACTTC. Its protein product is CASSISTGLSYEQYF.

This clone was recorded only once. The chain employs TRBV27 and TRBJ1-4; 11 bases agree with TRBD1. Losses at the gene ends were 3 bases for V and 8 bases for J; bases not matched to a gene: 11. CDR1 MNHEY and CDR2 SMNVEV come from the germline V gene (reference sequence). The CDR3 spans 17 residues. The CDR3 sequence: CASSFLLPGQGEEKLFF. In DNA, the CDR3 is TGTGCCAGCAGTTTTCTTCTCCCGGGACAGGGGGAAGAAAAACTGTTTTTT. The full variable domain, completed using reference TRBV27 and TRBJ1-4, is EAQVTQNPRYLITVTGKKLTVTCSQNMNHEYMSWYRQDPGLGLRQIYYSMNVEVTDKGDVPEGYKVSRKEKRNFPLILESPSPNQTSLYFCASSFLLPGQGEEKLFFGSGTQLSVL.

The chain is built from TRBV6-5 and TRBJ2-7, with TRBD1 matching over 10 bases. Unmatched junction bases numbered 6, after V lost 6 bases and J lost 1 base. The CDR3 is made up of 15 amino acids. Germline V gene sequence: CDR1 MNHEY, CDR2 SVGAGI. The CDR3: CASRPGTGASYEQYF. The CDR3 DNA is TGTGCCAGCAGGCCCGGGACAGGGGCATCCTACGAGCAGTACTTC.

This clone has just a few counts. The J gene is TRBJ2-2, the V gene TRBV7-8; 8 bases align to TRBD2. V shed 0 bases and J 0 bases; nucleotides not matched to a gene: 3. Germline V gene lookup returns CDR1 SGHVS and CDR2 FQNEAQ. The CDR3 is made up of 17 amino acids. The CDR3 DNA is TGTGCCAGCAGCTTAGCCCTAGCGGGTACGAACACCGGGGAGCTGTTTTTT. Residues: CASSLALAGTNTGELFF.

The genes are TRBV6-6 and TRBJ2-5; D possibly corresponds to TRBD2 (5 bases). The CDR3 is 14 residues long. In germline, CDR1 is MNHNY, CDR2 SVGAGI (reference sequence). Trimming cost V 5 bases and J 1 base, with 11 bases left between them. The DNA of the CDR3 is TGTGCCAGCAGTCCTACCGGGATCCAAGAGACCCAGTACTTC. Protein: CASSPTGIQETQYF.

CDR3 DNA: TGTGCCAGCAGTTCCCGGGCAACCGGGGTTACTCATCAGCCCCAGCATTTT. This codes for CASSSRATGVTHQPQHF. This chain links TRBV27 with TRBJ1-5; D gene ambiguous. The CDR3 loop spans 17 amino acids. Trimming took 4 bases from V and 5 from J, leaving 21 bases between them. CDR1 and CDR2 (germline): MNHEY, SMNVEV (reference sequence).

This chain connects TRBV5-8 to TRBJ1-6; the D gene is possibly TRBD1 (5 bases). There are 15 residues in the CDR3. Germline V gene lookup returns CDR1 SGHTS and CDR2 YDEGEE. V was shortened by 2 bases and J by 5 bases, with 11 bases between the two germline ends. The CDR3 bases are TGTGCCAGCAGCTTCCTGGGGCGCAATAATTCACCCCTCCACTTT. It encodes CASSFLGRNNSPLHF.

The V gene is TRBV7-9, the J gene TRBJ2-1; 7 bases are shared with TRBD1. V gave up 5 bases and J gave up 5 bases; unmatched junction bases: 3. In germline, CDR1 is SEHNR, CDR2 FQNEAQ (reference sequence). The CDR3 runs 13 residues. This CDR3 is CASSPGTDNEQFF. The CDR3 region has the DNA TGTGCCAGCAGCCCCGGGACAGACAATGAGCAGTTCTTC.

V usage is TRBV11-1 and J usage is TRBJ2-2; perhaps TRBD2 as D (5 bases). The V gene lost 0 bases and the J gene lost 0 bases, with 5 bases spanning the gap. The CDR3 spans 15 residues. Germline assignment: CDR1 SGHAT and CDR2 FQDESV (reference sequence). The CDR3 region is CASSLAGANTGELFF. The CDR3 region has the DNA TGTGCCAGCAGCTTAGCGGGAGCGAACACCGGGGAGCTGTTTTTT.

The genes are TRBV27 and TRBJ1-2; TRBD1 matches 8 bases. Germline trimming cut 5 bases from V and 2 bases from J; bases unmatched to any gene: 13. The germline V gene has CDR1 MNHEY and CDR2 SMNVEV (reference sequence). The CDR3 consists of 17 residues. CDR3 coding DNA: TGTGCCAGCAGTCCACCCCCGGGACAGGCGGGGAACTATGGCTACACCTTC. The encoded protein is CASSPPPGQAGNYGYTF.

The V gene is TRBV7-2, the J gene TRBJ2-1; D is uncertain. Looked up from germline, CDR1 is SGHTA and CDR2 is FQGNSA. The CDR3 spans 12 residues. V was shortened by 2 bases and J by 8 bases, with 7 bases between the two germline ends. Here the CDR3 DNA reads TGTGCCAGCAGCTTAAGCATGTATGAGCAGTTCTTC. Translated: CASSLSMYEQFF. Filled out from reference TRBV7-2 and TRBJ2-1, the complete variable domain reads GAGVSQSPSNKVTEKGKDVELRCDPISGHTALYWYRQSLGQGLEFLIYFQGNSAPDKSGLPSDRFSAERTGGSVSTLTIQRTQQEDSAVYLCASSLSMYEQFFGPGTRLTVL.

The chain combines TRBV27 with TRBJ1-5; a possible D gene is TRBD1 (5 bases). Germline assignment: CDR1 MNHEY and CDR2 SMNVEV (reference sequence). V shed 3 bases and J shed 5 bases, with 11 bases lying between them. There are 14 residues in the CDR3. CDR3 in amino acids: CASSFGTGDQPQHF. CDR3 in DNA: TGTGCCAGCAGTTTCGGGACGGGGGATCAGCCCCAGCATTTT.

The chain combines TRBV5-1 with TRBJ1-3; D gene ambiguous. The CDR3 contains 14 residues. Trimming shortened V by 4 bases and J by 0 bases, and 8 bases separated the two germline ends. The germline V gene encodes CDR1 SGHRS and CDR2 YFSETQ. The CDR3 protein is CASSPTSSGNTIYF. CDR3 in DNA: TGCGCCAGCAGCCCGACAAGCTCTGGAAACACCATATATTTT. Looking up the rest from reference TRBV5-1 and TRBJ1-3 gives the full variable domain: KAGVTQTPRYLIKTRGQQVTLSCSPISGHRSVSWYQQTPGQGLQFLFEYFSETQRNKGNFPGRFSGRQFSNSRSEMNVSTLELGDSALYLCASSPTSSGNTIYFGEGSWLTVV.

V usage is TRBV6-4 and J usage is TRBJ1-2; possibly TRBD1 for D (6 bases). The V end lost 2 bases, the J end lost 4 bases, and 14 bases lay between the germline ends. CDR1 is MRHNA and CDR2 is SNTAGT in the germline V gene. This CDR3 region has 15 residues. The CDR3 coding sequence is TGTGCCAGCAGTGACAGGACAGAAGGGGGCTATGGCTACACCTTC. It yields the protein CASSDRTEGGYGYTF.

V is TRBV6-5 and J is TRBJ1-1; D uncertain. Trimming shortened V by 5 bases and J by 1 base, and 8 bases separated the two germline ends. The CDR3 has 13 residues. Looked up from germline, CDR1 is MNHEY and CDR2 is SVGAGI. DNA for the CDR3: TGTGCCAGCAGTACAACAGCGAACACTGAAGCTTTCTTT. This sequence encodes CASSTTANTEAFF.

This chain connects TRBV6-5 to TRBJ1-2, with D uncertain. The CDR3 runs to 13 residues. Trimming shortened V by 2 bases and J by 0 bases, and 4 bases separated the two germline ends. In germline, CDR1 is MNHEY, CDR2 SVGAGI. CDR3 residues: CASSYQSNYGYTF. CDR3 nucleotides: TGTGCCAGCAGTTACCAATCTAACTATGGCTACACCTTC.

V is TRBV5-1 and J is TRBJ2-5, with D maybe TRBD2 (5 bases). V lost 4 bases to trimming and J lost 4 bases, with 17 bases between them. CDR1 SGHRS and CDR2 YFSETQ come from the germline V gene. The CDR3 covers 15 residues. CDR3 DNA sequence: TGCGCCAGCAGCCCAACGACGGGGAAAGGAGAGACCCAGTACTTC. Its protein is CASSPTTGKGETQYF.

This chain joins TRBV3-1 (or the pseudogene TRBV3-2) and TRBJ2-7, with 8 bases identical to TRBD1. The CDR3 spans 14 residues. CDR1 and CDR2 (germline): LGHDT, YNNKEL (reference sequence). J was trimmed by 7 bases and V by 1 base; bases with no gene match: 6. CDR3 nucleotide sequence: TGTGCCAGCAGCCAAGTCGGGACAGGAGGAGAGCAGTACTTC. Its translation: CASSQVGTGGEQYF.

The table lists this clone with a count of one. CDR3: CASSPTSGRASYNEQFF. CDR3 nucleotide sequence: TGTGCCAGCAGTCCCACTAGCGGGAGGGCATCCTACAATGAGCAGTTCTTC. This chain uses TRBV27 with TRBJ2-1, with 13 bases identical to TRBD2. The V gene end was trimmed by 5 bases and the J gene end by 1 base; junction bases not matched to a gene: 5. Germline-derived CDR1 and CDR2 are MNHEY and SMNVEV (reference sequence). The CDR3 length is 17 residues.

J is TRBJ1-4 and V is TRBV3-1 (or the pseudogene TRBV3-2); 7 bases are a match to TRBD1. The CDR3 sequence is 17 residues long. Germline-derived CDR1 and CDR2 are LGHDT and YNNKEL (reference sequence). V was pared by 5 bases and J by 4 bases, with 13 bases of the junction left unmatched. CDR3 region: CASSDGGRGLINEKLFF. CDR3 coding DNA: TGTGCCAGCAGCGACGGGGGAAGGGGGCTAATTAATGAAAAACTGTTTTTT.

This clone was seen only once. V usage is TRBV19 and J usage is TRBJ2-1; tentative D call: TRBD1 (6 bases). Trimming took off 5 bases at V and 5 bases at J, with 22 bases between the two ends. Germline CDR1 is LNHDA and CDR2 is SQIVND (reference sequence). The CDR3 length is 17 residues. CDR3 loop: CASSPKVYRVSHNEQFF. The CDR3 region has the DNA TGTGCCAGTAGTCCGAAGGTTTACAGGGTGTCCCACAATGAGCAGTTCTTC.

This chain links TRBV7-6 with TRBJ2-1, with 12 bases matching TRBD2. V was pared by 5 bases and J by 4 bases, with 9 bases of the junction left unmatched. This CDR3 spans 17 amino acids. Germline CDR1 SGHVS, CDR2 FNYEAQ. CDR3 in amino acids: CASSPETSGGQYNEQFF. The CDR3, as DNA: TGTGCCAGCAGCCCCGAGACTAGCGGGGGCCAGTACAATGAGCAGTTCTTC.

The J gene is TRBJ2-3, the V gene TRBV29-1; the match to TRBD2 covers 14 bases. The germline CDR1 and CDR2 sequences are SQVTM and ANQGSEA. The CDR3 contains 14 residues. With 7 bases clipped from V and 1 base from J, the junction kept 1 base outside the gene matches. Here the CDR3 DNA reads TGCAGCGGGGGACTAGCGGGAGGCACAGATACGCAGTATTTT. It encodes CSGGLAGGTDTQYF.